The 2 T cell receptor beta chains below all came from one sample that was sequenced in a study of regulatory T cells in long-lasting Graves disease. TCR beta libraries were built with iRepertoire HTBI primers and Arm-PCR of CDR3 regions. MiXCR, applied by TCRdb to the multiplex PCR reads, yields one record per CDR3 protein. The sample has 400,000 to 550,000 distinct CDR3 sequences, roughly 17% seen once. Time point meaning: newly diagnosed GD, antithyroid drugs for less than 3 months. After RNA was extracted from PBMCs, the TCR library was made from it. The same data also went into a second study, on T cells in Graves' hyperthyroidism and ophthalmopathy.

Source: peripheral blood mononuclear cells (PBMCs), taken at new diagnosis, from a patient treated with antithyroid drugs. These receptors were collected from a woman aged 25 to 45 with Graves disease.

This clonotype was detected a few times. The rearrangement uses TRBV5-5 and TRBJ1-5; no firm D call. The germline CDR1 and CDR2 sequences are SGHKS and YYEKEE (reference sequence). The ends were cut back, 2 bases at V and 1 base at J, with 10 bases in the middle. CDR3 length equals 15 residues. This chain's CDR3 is CASSLWPTSNQPQHF. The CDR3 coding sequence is TGTGCCAGCAGCTTATGGCCGACCAGCAATCAGCCCCAGCATTTT.

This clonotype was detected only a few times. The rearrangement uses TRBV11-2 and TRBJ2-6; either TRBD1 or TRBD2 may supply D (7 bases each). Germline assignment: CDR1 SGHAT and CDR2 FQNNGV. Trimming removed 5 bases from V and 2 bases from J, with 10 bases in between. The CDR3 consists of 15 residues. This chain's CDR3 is CASSQGGTGANVLTF. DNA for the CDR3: TGTGCCAGCAGCCAGGGGGGGACTGGGGCCAACGTCCTGACTTTC.